The 6 T cell receptor beta chains below all came from one sample that was sequenced in a study of CXCR3-negative and CXCR3-positive naive CD8 T cells. In preparing the TRB cDNA libraries, 5' RACE with UMI labels was used. TCRdb reanalyzed the 5' RACE reads, giving one entry per CDR3 protein sequence and no DNA. This specimen shows about 41,000 distinct CDR3 sequences; the ten leading clones hold around 2%. Material: naive CXCR3- CD8+ T cells from blood. The subset was: CD45RO-CCR7+CD27+CD95- naive CD8+ T cells lacking CXCR3 (TNR3-). The receptor source for this set is a human donor in good health. Some clones in this sample may be carry-over from other donors' samples.

This chain uses TRBV7-6 with TRBJ2-7; the TCRdb D gene call, TRBD1, has no DNA to confirm it. This CDR3 spans 17 amino acids. CDR1 is SGHVS and CDR2 is FNYEAQ in the germline V gene. CDR3 sequence reads: CASSLGTGGNGNYEQYF.

The rearrangement joins TRBV4-1 to TRBJ2-2; checking the TCRdb D call of TRBD2 is not possible without DNA. CDR1 is MGHRA and CDR2 is YSYEKL in the germline V gene. This CDR3 spans 17 amino acids. The CDR3 protein is CASSQVGGVLVTGELFF.

The CDR3: CASSQVTEPLAGGETQYF. This chain links TRBV4-1 with TRBJ2-5; absent DNA, TCRdb's TRBD2 call cannot be checked. Germline lookup yields CDR1 MGHRA and CDR2 YSYEKL. The CDR3 has 18 amino acids.

The chain is built from TRBV9 and TRBJ2-7; TCRdb's D call, TRBD1, is unchecked because there is no DNA. Germline V gives CDR1 SGDLS, CDR2 YYNGEE. The CDR3 runs to 14 residues. Here the CDR3 reads CASSSGTGNYEQYF.

The chain is built from TRBV7-2 and TRBJ2-1; TCRdb's D call, TRBD1, is unchecked because there is no DNA. Looked up from germline, CDR1 is SGHTA and CDR2 is FQGNSA. The CDR3 covers 14 residues. Here the CDR3 reads CASSGETGYNEQFF.

The gene calls are TRBV29-1 and TRBJ2-5. Germline V gene lookup returns CDR1 SQVTM and CDR2 ANQGSEA. The CDR3 is 14 residues long. CDR3 loop: CSVESWHVEETQYF.